One TCR beta chain is described in this entry. The antigen it binds to is not known. Base qualities are not provided; no much larger clone lies one nucleotide away. This sample stems from a study of Tregs in tolerant kidney transplant recipients (dated by TCRdb to about 2019). Notes on the research overall: Before combined kidney and bone marrow transplantation, this study identified donor-specific regulatory T cells using TCRbeta sequencing and then followed those same cells after transplant. TCRbeta repertoire sequencing was used in a few healthy controls to compare several methods for expanding Tregs specific for an allogeneic donor. Beyond this particular receptor, the publication reports: Biological reproducibility was not examined directly, but technical replication error appeared to be minimal. The most biologically relevant and donor-specific TCRbeta repertoire appeared to be identified by expanding Tregs with activated donor B cells. The study was constrained by small patient numbers, and validation of the findings is required in larger populations and under other immunosuppression protocols.

Counted from cysteine to phenylalanine, this CDR3 has 17 amino acids. Just the 51-base CDR3 DNA is kept, in frame starting at base 1. CDR1 and CDR2, per the germline V gene, are MNHNS and SASEGT. At the junction V is shortened by 0 bases and J by 1 base; bases outside the gene matches: 4. Thawed PBMCs were FACS-sorted into unstimulated Tregs (CD4+CD25+CD127-), CD4+ non-Tregs (CD4+CD25-), CD4 cells and CD8 cells. Healthy control blood came either as purchased buffy coats or from healthy volunteers. Healthy control blood was processed by Ficoll density gradient to PBMCs and cryopreserved; patient PBMCs were collected before and after transplant. For TCRbeta CDR3 sequencing, genomic DNA from the sorted cells was extracted using the QIAGEN DNeasy Blood and Tissue Kit. Through immunoSEQ, high-throughput TCRbeta CDR3 sequencing was done commercially, including PCR amplification with internal controls and bias correction. The authors' pipeline ran thus. A unique productive TCRbeta sequence was defined by the CDR3 nucleotide sequence when primers matched, and otherwise by the CDR3 amino acid sequence together with the Vbeta and Jbeta genes. To correct sorting error, sequences shared between sorted populations at a frequency ratio of 2:1 or less were removed; the rest were assigned to the higher population. Sequences were defined as donor-reactive when expanded at least 5-fold in CFSE-low cells versus unstimulated cells and present at a frequency of at least 0.01% in CFSE-low cells. Repertoire divergence was quantified by Jensen-Shannon divergence using the top 100 TCRbeta sequences ranked by frequency. When a sample had multiple sequencing runs, each run was corrected for sorting error separately and the runs were then pooled. TCRdb stores this immuneACCESS table with in-frame sequences only. Part of the clones is absent; in the studies checked, under half of the shortfall reflects unresolved V genes, and no reason is known for the rest. The V and J calls and the clone size are those of that table, but D and trimming were determined from the DNA. The sample contains 120,000 or so clones, about 90% of them found a single time. The biggest ten clones account for more than 0.45% of the sample.

The chain is made from TRBV6-1 and TRBJ2-7; TRBD1 lines up with 12 middle nucleotides. Sequenced sample: CD4+ T cells from blood. The sequence came from a human donor in good health. The DNA is TGTGCCAGCAGTGAAGCGTGGGGACAGGGGGCGTCCTACGAGCAGTACTTC. It is translated as CASSEAWGQGASYEQYF.